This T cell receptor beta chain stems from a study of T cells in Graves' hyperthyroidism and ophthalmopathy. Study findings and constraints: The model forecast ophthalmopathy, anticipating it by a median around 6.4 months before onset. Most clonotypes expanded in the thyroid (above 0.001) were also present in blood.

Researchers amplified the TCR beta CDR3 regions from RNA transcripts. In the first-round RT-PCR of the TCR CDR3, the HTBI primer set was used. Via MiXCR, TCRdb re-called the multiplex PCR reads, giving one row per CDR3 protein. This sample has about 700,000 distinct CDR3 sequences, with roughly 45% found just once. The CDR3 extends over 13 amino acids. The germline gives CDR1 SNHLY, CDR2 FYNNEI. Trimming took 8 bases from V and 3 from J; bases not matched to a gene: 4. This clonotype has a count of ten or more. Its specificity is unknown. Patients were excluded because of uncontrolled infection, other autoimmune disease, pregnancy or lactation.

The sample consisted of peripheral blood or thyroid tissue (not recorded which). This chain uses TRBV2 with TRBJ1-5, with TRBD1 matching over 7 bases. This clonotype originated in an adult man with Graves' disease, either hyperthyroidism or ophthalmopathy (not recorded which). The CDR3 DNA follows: TGTGCCAGCTCGGACAGGTTCAATCAGCCCCAGCATTTT. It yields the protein CASSDRFNQPQHF.